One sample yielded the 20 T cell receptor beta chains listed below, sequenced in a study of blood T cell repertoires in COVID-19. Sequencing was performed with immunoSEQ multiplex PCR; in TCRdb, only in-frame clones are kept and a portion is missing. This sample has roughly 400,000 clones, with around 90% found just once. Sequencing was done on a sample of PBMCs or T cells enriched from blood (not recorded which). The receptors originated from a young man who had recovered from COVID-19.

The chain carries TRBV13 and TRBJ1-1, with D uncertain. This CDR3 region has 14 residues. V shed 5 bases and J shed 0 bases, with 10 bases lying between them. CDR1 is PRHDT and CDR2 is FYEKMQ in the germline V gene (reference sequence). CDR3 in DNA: TGTGCCAGCAGCCCGAGCGAAATGAACACTGAAGCTTTCTTT. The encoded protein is CASSPSEMNTEAFF.

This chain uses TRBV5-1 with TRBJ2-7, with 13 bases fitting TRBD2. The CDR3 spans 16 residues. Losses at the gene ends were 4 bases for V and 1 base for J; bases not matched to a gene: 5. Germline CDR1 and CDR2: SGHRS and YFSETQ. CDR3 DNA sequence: TGCGCCAGCAGCCCGGGGACTAGCGGGGTTTCCTACGAGCAGTACTTC. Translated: CASSPGTSGVSYEQYF.

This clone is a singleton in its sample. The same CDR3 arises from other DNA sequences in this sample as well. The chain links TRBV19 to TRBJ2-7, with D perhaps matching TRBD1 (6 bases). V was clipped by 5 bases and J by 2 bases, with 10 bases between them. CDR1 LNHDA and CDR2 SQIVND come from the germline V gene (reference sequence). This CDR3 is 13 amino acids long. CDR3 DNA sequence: TGTGCCAGTAGTGCTACAGGGCCCTACGAGCAGTACTTC. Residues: CASSATGPYEQYF.

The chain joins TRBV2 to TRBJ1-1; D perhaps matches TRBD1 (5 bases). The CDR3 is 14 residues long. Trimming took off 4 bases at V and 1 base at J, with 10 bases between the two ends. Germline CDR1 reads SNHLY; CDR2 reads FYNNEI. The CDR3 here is CASSGRGSNTEAFF. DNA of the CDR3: TGTGCCAGCAGTGGCCGGGGGTCGAACACTGAAGCTTTCTTT.

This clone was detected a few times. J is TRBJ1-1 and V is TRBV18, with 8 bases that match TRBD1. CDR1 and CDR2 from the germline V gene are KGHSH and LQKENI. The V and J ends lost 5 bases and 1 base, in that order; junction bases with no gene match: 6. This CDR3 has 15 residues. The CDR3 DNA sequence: TGTGCCAGCTCAAGTAAGCAGGGGGCGAACACTGAAGCTTTCTTT. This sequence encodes CASSSKQGANTEAFF.

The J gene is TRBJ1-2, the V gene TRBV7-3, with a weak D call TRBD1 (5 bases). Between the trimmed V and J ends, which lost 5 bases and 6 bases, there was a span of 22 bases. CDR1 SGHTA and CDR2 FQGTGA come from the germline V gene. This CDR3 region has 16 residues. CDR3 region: CASSELRRQGVHGYTF. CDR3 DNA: TGTGCCAGCAGCGAGCTTCGCCGTCAAGGGGTGCATGGCTACACCTTC.

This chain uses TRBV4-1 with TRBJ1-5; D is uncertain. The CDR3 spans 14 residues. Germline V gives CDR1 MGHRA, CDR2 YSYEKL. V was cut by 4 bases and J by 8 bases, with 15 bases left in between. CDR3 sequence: CASSPLLLYKPQHF. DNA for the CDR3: TGCGCCAGCAGCCCCCTCCTTTTATATAAGCCCCAGCATTTT.

Here the CDR3 DNA reads TGTGCCAGCAGTCCTTCTGGCAGTGGACAATACTACGAGCAGTACTTC. Its protein is CASSPSGSGQYYEQYF. The chain combines TRBV28 with TRBJ2-7, with a weak D call TRBD1 (5 bases). This CDR3 contains 16 residues. Trimming took 5 bases from V and 3 from J, leaving 20 bases between them. Per germline, CDR1 MDHEN and CDR2 SYDVKM.

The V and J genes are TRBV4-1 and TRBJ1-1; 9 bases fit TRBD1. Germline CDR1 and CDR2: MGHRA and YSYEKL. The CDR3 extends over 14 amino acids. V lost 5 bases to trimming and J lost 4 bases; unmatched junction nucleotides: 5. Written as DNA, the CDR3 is TGCGCCAGCAGCGAAGGACAGGGGATCACTGAAGCTTTCTTT. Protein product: CASSEGQGITEAFF.

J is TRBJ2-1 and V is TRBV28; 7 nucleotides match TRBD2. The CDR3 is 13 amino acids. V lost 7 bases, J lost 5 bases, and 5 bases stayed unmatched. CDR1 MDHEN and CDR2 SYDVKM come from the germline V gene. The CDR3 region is CASKASGNNEQFF. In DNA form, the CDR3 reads TGTGCCAGCAAGGCTAGCGGCAACAATGAGCAGTTCTTC.

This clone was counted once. The DNA of the CDR3 is TGTGCCAGCAGTCAGGGGCGCGAGCAGTACTTC. This translates into CASSQGREQYF. The chain combines TRBV6-1 with TRBJ2-7, with D perhaps matching TRBD1 (6 bases). The germline V gene encodes CDR1 MNHNS and CDR2 SASEGT. Trimming cost V 5 bases and J 6 bases, with 8 bases left between them. The CDR3 extends over 11 amino acids.

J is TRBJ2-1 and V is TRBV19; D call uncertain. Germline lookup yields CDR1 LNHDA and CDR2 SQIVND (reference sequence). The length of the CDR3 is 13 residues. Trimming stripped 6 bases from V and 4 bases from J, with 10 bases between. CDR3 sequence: CASSINAYNEQFF. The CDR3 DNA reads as TGTGCCAGTAGCATCAACGCGTACAATGAGCAGTTCTTC. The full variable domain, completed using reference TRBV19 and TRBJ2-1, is DGGITQSPKYLFRKEGQNVTLSCEQNLNHDAMYWYRQDPGQGLRLIYYSQIVNDFQKGDIAEGYSVSREKKESFPLTVTSAQKNPTAFYLCASSINAYNEQFFGPGTRLTVL.

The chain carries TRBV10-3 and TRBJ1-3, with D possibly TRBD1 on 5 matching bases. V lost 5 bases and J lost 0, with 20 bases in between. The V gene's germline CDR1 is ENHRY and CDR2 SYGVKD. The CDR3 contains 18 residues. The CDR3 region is CAISQPAFREDSGNTIYF. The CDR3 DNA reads TGTGCCATCAGTCAACCAGCGTTCAGGGAAGACTCTGGAAACACCATATATTTT.

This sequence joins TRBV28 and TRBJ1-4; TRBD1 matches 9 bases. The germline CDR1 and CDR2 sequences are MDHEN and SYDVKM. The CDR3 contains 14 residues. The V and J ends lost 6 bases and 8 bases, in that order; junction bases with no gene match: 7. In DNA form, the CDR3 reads TGTGCCAGCAGACCTACAGGGGGCGCGGAAAAACTGTTTTTT. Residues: CASRPTGGAEKLFF.

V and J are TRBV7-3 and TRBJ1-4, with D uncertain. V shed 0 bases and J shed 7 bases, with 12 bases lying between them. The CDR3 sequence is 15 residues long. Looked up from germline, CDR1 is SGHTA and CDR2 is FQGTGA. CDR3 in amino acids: CASSLTAGMGEKLFF. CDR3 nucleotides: TGTGCCAGCAGCTTAACGGCAGGAATGGGTGAAAAACTGTTTTTT. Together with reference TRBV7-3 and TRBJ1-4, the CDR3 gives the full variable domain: GAGVSQTPSNKVTEKGKYVELRCDPISGHTALYWYRQSLGQGPEFLIYFQGTGAADDSGLPNDRFFAVRPEGSVSTLKIQRTERGDSAVYLCASSLTAGMGEKLFFGSGTQLSVL.

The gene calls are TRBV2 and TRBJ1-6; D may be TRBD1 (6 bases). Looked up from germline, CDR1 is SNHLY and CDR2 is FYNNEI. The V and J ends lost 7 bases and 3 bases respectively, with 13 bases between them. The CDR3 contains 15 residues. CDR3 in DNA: TGTGCCAGCAAACCGACAGGAAACTATAATTCACCCCTCCACTTT. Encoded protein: CASKPTGNYNSPLHF.

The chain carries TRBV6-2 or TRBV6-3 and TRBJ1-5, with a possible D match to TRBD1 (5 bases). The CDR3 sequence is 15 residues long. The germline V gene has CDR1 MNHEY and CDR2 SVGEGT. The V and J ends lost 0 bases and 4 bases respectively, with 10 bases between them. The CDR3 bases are TGTGCCAGCAGTTACTCTGGGGAGGGGAATCAGCCCCAGCATTTT. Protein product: CASSYSGEGNQPQHF.

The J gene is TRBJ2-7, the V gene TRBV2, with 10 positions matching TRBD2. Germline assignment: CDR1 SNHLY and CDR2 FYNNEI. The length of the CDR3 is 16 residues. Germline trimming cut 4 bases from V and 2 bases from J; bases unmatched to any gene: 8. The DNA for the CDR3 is TGTGCCAGCAGTGCCAGCGGGGGGGAGAGGGCCTACGAGCAGTACTTC. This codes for CASSASGGERAYEQYF.

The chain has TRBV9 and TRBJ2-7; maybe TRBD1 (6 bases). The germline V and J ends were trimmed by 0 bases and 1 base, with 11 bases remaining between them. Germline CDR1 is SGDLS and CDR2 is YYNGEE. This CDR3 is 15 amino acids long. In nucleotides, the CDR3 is TGTGCCAGCAGCGTAGAAACAGGGAAATCCTACGAGCAGTACTTC. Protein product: CASSVETGKSYEQYF. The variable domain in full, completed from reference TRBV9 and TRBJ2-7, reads DSGVTQTPKHLITATGQRVTLRCSPRSGDLSVYWYQQSLDQGLQFLIQYYNGEERAKGNILERFSAQQFPDLHSELNLSSLELGDSALYFCASSVETGKSYEQYFGPGTRLTVT.

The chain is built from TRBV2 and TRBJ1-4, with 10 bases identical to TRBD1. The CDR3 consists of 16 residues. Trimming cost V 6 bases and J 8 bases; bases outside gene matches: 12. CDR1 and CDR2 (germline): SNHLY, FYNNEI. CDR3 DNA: TGTGCCAGCAGACCCTCGGGTCGGACAGGGGGGGAAAAACTGTTTTTT. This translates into CASRPSGRTGGEKLFF.